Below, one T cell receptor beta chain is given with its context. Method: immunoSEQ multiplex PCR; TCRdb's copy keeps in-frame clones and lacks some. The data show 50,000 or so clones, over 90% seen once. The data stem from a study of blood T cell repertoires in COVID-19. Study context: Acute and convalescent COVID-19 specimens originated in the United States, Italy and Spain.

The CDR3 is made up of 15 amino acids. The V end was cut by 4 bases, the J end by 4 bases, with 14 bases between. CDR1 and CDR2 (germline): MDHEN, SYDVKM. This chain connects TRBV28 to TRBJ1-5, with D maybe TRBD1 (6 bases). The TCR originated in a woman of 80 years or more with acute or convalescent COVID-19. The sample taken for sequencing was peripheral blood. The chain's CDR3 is CASSYRTDTNQPQHF. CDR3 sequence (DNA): TGTGCCAGCAGTTATAGGACAGATACTAATCAGCCCCAGCATTTT.